These 8 T cell receptor beta chains were all obtained from the same sample, sequenced in a study of CD8 T cells in Susac syndrome. Reverse transcription of about 0.5 to 1 ug RNA used random hexamers. In TCRdb, the immunoSEQ multiplex PCR reads were re-called with MiXCR into one record per CDR3 protein. The sample yields around 230,000 distinct CDR3 sequences, about 95% seen once. The sequenced sample was CD4+ T cells from PBMCs. The receptor set was obtained from a human donor with multiple sclerosis.

This clonotype was detected only once. The chain uses TRBV29-1 and TRBJ2-3; 10 bases match TRBD2. This CDR3 is built from 15 residues. V shed 3 bases and J 2 bases; nucleotides not matched to a gene: 5. The germline gives CDR1 SQVTM, CDR2 ANQGSEA. The CDR3, as DNA: TGCAGCGTTGACTACCTAGCGGGAGTCACAGATACGCAGTATTTT. It encodes CSVDYLAGVTDTQYF.

The rearrangement links TRBV20-1 to TRBJ2-1; D is undetermined. The CDR3 spans 17 residues. V shed 0 bases and J shed 0 bases, with 15 bases lying between them. The germline V gene has CDR1 DFQATT and CDR2 SNEGSKA (reference sequence). CDR3 DNA: TGCAGTGCTAGAGATCGTACAGCCAGGAGCTCCTACAATGAGCAGTTCTTC. This translates into CSARDRTARSSYNEQFF.

The rearrangement joins TRBV23-1 to TRBJ2-7; no definite D call. TRBV23-1 is an ORF, with its function uncertain. The CDR3 length is 15 residues. Trimming shortened V by 4 bases and J by 2 bases, and 15 bases separated the two germline ends. In DNA form, the CDR3 reads TGCGCCAGCAGTCGCAGGAGACCGCATCCCTACGAGCAGTACTTC. Its protein product is CASSRRRPHPYEQYF.

The chain is built from TRBV5-1 and TRBJ1-1; no reliable D call. Trimming left V 3 bases short and J 1 base short, with 7 bases between. Germline CDR1 is SGHRS and CDR2 is YFSETQ. The length of the CDR3 is 13 residues. CDR3 DNA: TGCGCCAGCAGCTCGGACCCGAACACTGAAGCTTTCTTT. This translates into CASSSDPNTEAFF.

The CDR3 DNA follows: TGTGCCAGCAGCGCCAGACAGGGGGACTCCTACGAGCAGTACTTC. This sequence encodes CASSARQGDSYEQYF. The V gene is TRBV9, the J gene TRBJ2-7; TRBD1 matches at 9 bases. Per the germline V gene, CDR1 is SGDLS and CDR2 is YYNGEE. J was trimmed by 0 bases and V by 3 bases; bases with no gene match: 4. The CDR3 runs to 15 residues.

The chain carries TRBV14 and TRBJ1-1; perhaps TRBD1 as D (5 bases). Trimming shortened V by 4 bases and J by 1 base, and 10 bases separated the two germline ends. CDR3 size: 14 residues. CDR1 is SGHDN and CDR2 is FVKESK in the germline V gene. CDR3 sequence: CASSRQTANTEAFF. The CDR3 DNA follows: TGTGCCAGCAGCCGGCAGACAGCGAACACTGAAGCTTTCTTT. Using reference TRBV14 and TRBJ1-1 for the parts outside the CDR3, the full variable domain is EAGVTQFPSHSVIEKGQTVTLRCDPISGHDNLYWYRRVMGKEIKFLLHFVKESKQDESGMPNNRFLAERTGGTYSTLKVQPAELEDSGVYFCASSRQTANTEAFFGQGTRLTVV.

The chain recombines TRBV7-9 with TRBJ2-7; D gene uncertain. This CDR3 comprises 12 residues. V was pared by 8 bases and J by 3 bases, with 11 bases between. Germline CDR1 reads SEHNR; CDR2 reads FQNEAQ (reference sequence). CDR3 in DNA: TGTGCCAGCCTCGGTGTGGGCTACGAGCAGTACTTC. Translated: CASLGVGYEQYF.

V is TRBV6-5 and J is TRBJ2-1; 7 bases match TRBD1. Germline V lookup: CDR1 MNHEY, CDR2 SVGAGI. V shed 5 bases, J shed 3 bases, and the junction held 4 bases outside the gene matches. The CDR3 length is 14 residues. As DNA, the CDR3 is TGTGCCAGCAGTCCGGGACAGATCTACAATGAGCAGTTCTTC. This codes for CASSPGQIYNEQFF.